These T cell receptor beta chains were read from a single sample in a study of shared clonotypes between healthy human individuals. The protocol was immunoSEQ multiplex PCR, while the TCRdb copy is restricted to in-frame clones and leaves out a portion. The table records more than 550,000 clones, about 90% of them present only once. The sequencing input was naive CD8+ T cells sorted from blood. These receptors were obtained from a man aged 25 to 40 in good health. CDR3s leave out the opening cysteine and the closing phenylalanine or tryptophan. Fields, in order: V gene, J gene, CDR3 protein.

V: TRBV10-3
J: TRBJ2-3
CDR3: AISGHSGDTQY

V: TRBV4-3
J: TRBJ2-5
CDR3: ASSSSSGDLYQETQY

V: TRBV5-1
J: TRBJ2-1
CDR3: ASSLVVGGEDEQF

V: TRBV27
J: TRBJ1-2
CDR3: ASSPVGNYGYT

V: TRBV27
J: TRBJ2-1
CDR3: ASSTIRQINNEQF

V: TRBV10-2
J: TRBJ2-1
CDR3: ASSVSGSSYNEQF

V: TRBV5-4
J: TRBJ1-1
CDR3: ASSPPGDNTEAF

V: TRBV27
J: TRBJ2-7
CDR3: ASSPSSSYEQY

V: TRBV11-3
J: TRBJ2-7
CDR3: ASSSVAVRSYEQY

V: TRBV6-1
J: TRBJ1-1
CDR3: ASRRQRSMNTEAF

V: TRBV28
J: TRBJ1-1
CDR3: ASRPQGPRTEAF

V: TRBV5-6
J: TRBJ1-2
CDR3: ASSFGQSMGGYT

V: TRBV27
J: TRBJ1-5
CDR3: ASSPGTGGIQPQH

V: TRBV10-1
J: TRBJ2-7
CDR3: ASSESYGTSDYEQY

V: TRBV11-3
J: TRBJ2-7
CDR3: ASSQPASGSTREQY

V: TRBV27
J: TRBJ2-1
CDR3: ASSLQVSSYNEQF

V: TRBV9
J: TRBJ2-1
CDR3: ASSTRGNEQF

V: TRBV4-1
J: TRBJ1-3
CDR3: ASSSHRGLYGNTIY

V: TRBV2
J: TRBJ2-7
CDR3: ASSSDSRPYEQY

V: TRBV27
J: TRBJ2-7
CDR3: ASRSSVYEQY

V: TRBV14
J: TRBJ2-3
CDR3: ASSPQGVRTDTQY

V: TRBV28
J: TRBJ2-7
CDR3: ASSPLEASSYEQY

V: TRBV5-6
J: TRBJ1-2
CDR3: ASIAQANDRGSDYGYT

V: TRBV7-9
J: TRBJ2-4
CDR3: ASSLSGKNIQY

V: TRBV5-4
J: TRBJ2-5
CDR3: ASSFQGAQETQY

V: TRBV29-1
J: TRBJ2-1
CDR3: SVESLEQF

V: TRBV9
J: TRBJ2-1
CDR3: ASSAGTGGYEQF

V: TRBV5-5
J: TRBJ1-1
CDR3: ASRQVNSLNTEAF

V: TRBV30
J: TRBJ2-3
CDR3: AWSELEGPATDTQY

V: TRBV9
J: TRBJ2-1
CDR3: ASSVASGNYNEQF

V: TRBV27
J: TRBJ2-3
CDR3: ASSTPGTSETSTQY

V: TRBV27
J: TRBJ2-3
CDR3: ASSAPGLAGFSTDTQY

V: TRBV28
J: TRBJ2-2
CDR3: ASSSTDRLDTGELF

V: TRBV5-4
J: TRBJ2-2
CDR3: ASSLRPDRVNTGELF

V: TRBV11-2
J: TRBJ1-5
CDR3: ASSSWHSNQPQH

V: TRBV19
J: TRBJ2-7
CDR3: ASSIFGGDPYEQY

V: TRBV27
J: TRBJ2-7
CDR3: ASSLSVGDRSYEQY

V: TRBV6-6
J: TRBJ2-7
CDR3: ASSPLLSEQY

V: TRBV7-3
J: TRBJ2-7
CDR3: ASSLDSGRAVDEQY

V: TRBV9
J: TRBJ2-7
CDR3: ASSASGTSDEQY

V: TRBV27
J: TRBJ2-7
CDR3: ASSLLGDYEQY

V: TRBV30
J: TRBJ2-2
CDR3: AWSVKGNGGELF

V: TRBV10-3
J: TRBJ2-7
CDR3: ATGTVQGANARTYEQY

V: TRBV7-8
J: TRBJ2-7
CDR3: ASSLDPVAGSYEQY

V: TRBV7-9
J: TRBJ1-2
CDR3: ASSPRGGQGANYGYT

V: TRBV27
J: TRBJ2-7
CDR3: ASSLSSGSGYEQY

V: TRBV9
J: TRBJ2-7
CDR3: ASSPQGTSGTYEQY

V: TRBV27
J: TRBJ2-3
CDR3: ASSFGLAADTQY

V: TRBV27
J: TRBJ2-7
CDR3: ASGGGLAGEQY

V: TRBV5-1
J: TRBJ2-2
CDR3: ASSFNEAGGSRELF

V: TRBV11-3
J: TRBJ2-7
CDR3: ASSFGVAYEQY

V: TRBV19
J: TRBJ1-1
CDR3: ASIGVLNTEAF

V: TRBV27
J: TRBJ2-5
CDR3: ASSLEFGTQETQY